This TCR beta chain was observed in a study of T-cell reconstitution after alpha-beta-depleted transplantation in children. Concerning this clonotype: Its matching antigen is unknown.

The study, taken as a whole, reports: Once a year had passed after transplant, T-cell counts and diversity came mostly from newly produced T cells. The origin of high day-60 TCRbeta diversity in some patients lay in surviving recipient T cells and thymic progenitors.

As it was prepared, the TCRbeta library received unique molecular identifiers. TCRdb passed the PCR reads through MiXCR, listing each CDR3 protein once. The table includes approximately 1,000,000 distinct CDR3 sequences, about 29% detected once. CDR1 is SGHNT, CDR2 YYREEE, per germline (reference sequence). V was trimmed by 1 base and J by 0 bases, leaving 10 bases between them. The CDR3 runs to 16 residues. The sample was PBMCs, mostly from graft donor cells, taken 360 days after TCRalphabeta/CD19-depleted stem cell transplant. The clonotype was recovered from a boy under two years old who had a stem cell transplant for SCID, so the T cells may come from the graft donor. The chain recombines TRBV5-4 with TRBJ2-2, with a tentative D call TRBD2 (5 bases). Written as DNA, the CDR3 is TGTGCCAGCAGCTTGTCGGGGAATGCGAACACCGGGGAGCTGTTTTTT. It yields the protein CASSLSGNANTGELFF. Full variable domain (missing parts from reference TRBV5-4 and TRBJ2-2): ETGVTQSPTHLIKTRGQQVTLRCSSQSGHNTVSWYQQALGQGPQFIFQYYREEENGRGNFPPRFSGLQFPNYSSELNVNALELDDSALYLCASSLSGNANTGELFFGEGSRLTVL.